Shown below are 5 T cell receptor beta chains from a single sample sequenced in a study of blood T cell repertoires in COVID-19. Only in-frame clones appear in the TCRdb table, and some are missing; sequencing was by immunoSEQ multiplex PCR. The data contain some 220,000 clones, roughly four fifths of them singletons. The material sequenced was peripheral blood. Receptors originate from a man aged 50 or older with acute or convalescent COVID-19.

This clone was found once. This chain links TRBV19 with TRBJ1-1; 7 nucleotides agree with TRBD1. CDR1 and CDR2 (germline): LNHDA, SQIVND (reference sequence). V lost 6 bases, J lost 1 base, and 5 bases stayed unmatched. The CDR3 is 14 amino acids. CDR3 DNA: TGTGCCAGTAGCGCCGACAGGGCGAACACTGAAGCTTTCTTT. This translates into CASSADRANTEAFF.

The chain has TRBV6-6 and TRBJ1-1; a possible D gene is TRBD1 (6 bases). The V end lost 2 bases, the J end lost 4 bases, and 14 bases lay between the germline ends. Germline V gives CDR1 MNHNY, CDR2 SVGAGI (reference sequence). The CDR3 has 15 residues. The CDR3 DNA reads TGTGCCAGCAGTTACCAGCCAGGGGAAAGCACTGAAGCTTTCTTT. Protein sequence: CASSYQPGESTEAFF.

The chain links TRBV7-9 to TRBJ1-2, with D maybe TRBD1 (6 bases). The germline V gene has CDR1 SEHNR and CDR2 FQNEAQ (reference sequence). There are 15 residues in the CDR3. Between the trimmed V and J ends, which lost 2 bases and 4 bases, there was a span of 14 bases. CDR3 region: CASSLFMGAVYGYTF. CDR3 nucleotides: TGTGCCAGCAGCTTATTCATGGGGGCGGTCTATGGCTACACCTTC.

The chain employs TRBV5-4 and TRBJ1-1; tentatively, D is TRBD1 (5 bases). CDR3 size: 17 residues. Trimming stripped 0 bases from V and 0 bases from J, with 15 bases between. The germline V gene encodes CDR1 SGHNT and CDR2 YYREEE (reference sequence). CDR3 sequence: CASSLGRKQVMNTEAFF. Here the CDR3 DNA reads TGTGCCAGCAGCTTGGGTAGAAAACAGGTGATGAACACTGAAGCTTTCTTT.

V and J are TRBV30 and TRBJ1-4, with TRBD1 identical over 9 bases. CDR3 length equals 13 residues. Germline V gives CDR1 GTSNPN, CDR2 SVGIG (reference sequence). V lost 1 base and J lost 14; bases outside the gene matches: 8. The CDR3 sequence is CAWSARTGGRLFF. CDR3 nucleotides: TGTGCCTGGAGTGCCCGAACAGGGGGCCGGCTGTTTTTT.